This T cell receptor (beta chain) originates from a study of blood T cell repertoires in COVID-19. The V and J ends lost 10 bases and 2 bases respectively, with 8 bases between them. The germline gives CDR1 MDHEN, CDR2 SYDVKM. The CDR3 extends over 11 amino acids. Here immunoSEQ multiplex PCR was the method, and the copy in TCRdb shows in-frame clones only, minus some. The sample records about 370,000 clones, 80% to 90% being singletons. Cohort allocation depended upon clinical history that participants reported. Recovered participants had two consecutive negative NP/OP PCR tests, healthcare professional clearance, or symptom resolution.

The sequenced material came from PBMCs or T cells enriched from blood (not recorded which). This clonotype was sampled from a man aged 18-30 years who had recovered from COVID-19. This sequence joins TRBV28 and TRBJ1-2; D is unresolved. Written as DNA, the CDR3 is TGTGCCACACACCAGAACTATGGCTACACCTTC. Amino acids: CATHQNYGYTF.